A single sample is the source of the 7 T cell receptor beta chains below, sequenced in a study of early T cells in non-severe SARS-CoV-2 infection. TCRdb reanalysed the 5' RACE reads using MiXCR and keeps one entry per CDR3 protein. The table shows 70,000 to 75,000 distinct CDR3 sequences, with 12% occurring only once. The sample was whole blood. These receptors were obtained from an adult who was a healthcare worker with PCR-confirmed SARS-CoV-2 infection or an uninfected control (not recorded which).

In its sample, this clonotype was seen many times. The rearrangement links TRBV29-1 to TRBJ1-1; no reliable D call. The V and J ends lost 1 base and 4 bases respectively, with 4 bases between them. The germline V gene has CDR1 SQVTM and CDR2 ANQGSEA. This CDR3 comprises 11 residues. The CDR3 loop reads CSVEVSTEAFF. CDR3 nucleotides: TGCAGCGTTGAAGTTAGCACTGAAGCTTTCTTT.

There are many counts of this clonotype. CDR3 in amino acids: CASSSTLRGVEQYF. The CDR3, as DNA: TGTGCCAGCTCATCGACACTTCGGGGGGTCGAGCAGTACTTC. This rearrangement joins TRBV18 to TRBJ2-7, with 7 bases fitting TRBD2. From germline, CDR1 is KGHSH and CDR2 LQKENI. The CDR3 has 14 amino acids. Trimming took 5 bases from V and 6 from J; bases not matched to a gene: 10. Together with reference TRBV18 and TRBJ2-7, the CDR3 gives the full variable domain: NAGVMQNPRHLVRRRGQEARLRCSPMKGHSHVYWYRQLPEEGLKFMVYLQKENIIDESGMPKERFSAEFPKEGPSILRIQQVVRGDSAAYFCASSSTLRGVEQYFGPGTRLTVT.

This clonotype was detected a few times. In nucleotides, the CDR3 is TGTGCCAGCAGCTCACGGACCGGGAACACTGAAGCTTTCTTT. Encoded protein: CASSSRTGNTEAFF. The chain uses TRBV9 and TRBJ1-1; no reliable D call. Germline CDR1 SGDLS, CDR2 YYNGEE. The CDR3 spans 14 residues. The V end was cut by 4 bases, the J end by 1 base, with 11 bases between.

This clonotype was picked up many times. This sequence joins TRBV7-2 and TRBJ2-1; 8 nucleotides line up with TRBD1. V lost 5 bases, J lost 10 bases, and 7 bases stayed unmatched. The CDR3 is made up of 13 amino acids. Germline values: CDR1 SGHTA, CDR2 FQGNSA. DNA for the CDR3: TGTGCCAGCAGCCCATCCCGACAGGGGGAGCAGTTCTTC. Its protein is CASSPSRQGEQFF.

This clonotype was seen many times. J is TRBJ2-7 and V is TRBV27; 8 bases agree with TRBD2. Looked up from germline, CDR1 is MNHEY and CDR2 is SMNVEV (reference sequence). V gave up 0 bases and J gave up 5 bases; unmatched junction bases: 12. This CDR3 contains 17 residues. Here the CDR3 reads CASSLSGLREGRNEQYF. The CDR3 nucleotides read TGTGCCAGCAGTTTATCAGGCCTACGGGAGGGCCGGAACGAGCAGTACTTC.

In this sample, this clonotype turned up a few times. The chain couples TRBV28 to TRBJ2-2; TRBD1 agrees at 11 bases. Trimming took 6 bases from V and 4 from J; bases not matched to a gene: 7. This CDR3 region has 16 residues. The germline CDR1 and CDR2 sequences are MDHEN and SYDVKM. The DNA of the CDR3 is TGTGCCAGCAGCCGCCCGGGACAGGGGGGCACCGGGGAGCTGTTTTTT. This codes for CASSRPGQGGTGELFF.

This clonotype has at least ten counts. The V gene is TRBV12-3 or TRBV12-4, the J gene TRBJ2-1; 7 bases match TRBD1. CDR3 length: 12 residues. With V trimmed by 6 bases and J by 8 bases, 4 bases remained unmatched. The CDR3 loop reads CASSRGGHEQFF. The DNA of the CDR3 is TGTGCCAGCAGCCGAGGGGGCCATGAGCAGTTCTTC.